This T cell receptor beta chain is drawn from a study of blood T cell repertoires in COVID-19. As for the study in general: The United States, Italy and Spain provided the acute and convalescent COVID-19 samples. The cDNA or gDNA used as material had been derived from T cells, B-cell-depleted T cells, or PBMCs.

The CDR3 runs to 15 residues. Looked up from germline, CDR1 is SGDLS and CDR2 is YYNGEE. Trimming shortened V by 4 bases and J by 0 bases, and 10 bases separated the two germline ends. Original data processing: By means of reference gene primer amplification, nucleated cell counts were estimated. Data came from immunoSEQ multiplex PCR; TCRdb stores just in-frame clones and leaves some out. Clone size and the V and J calls come from that table; the DNA yielded D and trimming. The table has 90,000 to 100,000 clones, 84% seen once. Sequencing used peripheral blood. The source is a man aged 65-85 years with active or convalescent COVID-19. This sequence joins TRBV9 and TRBJ1-4; D is ambiguous. CDR3 in DNA: TGTGCCAGCAGCTCCCGCAGTGCAACTAATGAAAAACTGTTTTTT. Protein: CASSSRSATNEKLFF.